These T cell receptor beta chains were read from a single sample in a study of T-cell memory formation after mild COVID-19. Each CDR3 protein is one row after TCRdb ran MiXCR on the 5' RACE reads. This table has approximately 50,000 distinct CDR3 sequences, roughly 12% appearing once. The sequencing sample was made of PBMCs or a T cell subset sorted from them (not recorded which). All receptors derive from a man aged 18 to 30 who had mild COVID-19 (a few samples of this study predate the infection). Cell type and time point are not known. CDR3s include the opening cysteine and the closing phenylalanine or tryptophan. Fields, in order: clone size, D gene, J gene, V gene, CDR3 DNA, CDR3 protein. D genes are given only for firm matches. Clone sizes are given selectively: once, few, many, or a class where the clone is expanded.

>few|NA|TRBJ1-1|TRBV7-2
TGTGCCAGCAGCCCGTCAGGGTGGGACACTGAAGTTTTCTTT
CASSPSGWDTEVFF
>many|NA|TRBJ2-5|TRBV10-2
TGCGCCAGCAGTGGGGACTCGCGAGAGACCCAGTACTTC
CASSGDSRETQYF
>NA|NA|TRBJ1-1|TRBV12-3/TRBV12-4
TGTGCCAGCACCCCCCGGGGCCGGGGTGAAGCTTTCTTT
CASTPRGRGEAFF
>NA|NA|TRBJ1-2|TRBV4-2
TGTGCCAGCAGCCAGGGCTCTTTAGGGTATGGCTACACCTTC
CASSQGSLGYGYTF
>NA|NA|TRBJ2-3|TRBV15
TGTGCCACCAGCAGAGATACAGTGAATACGCAGTATTTT
CATSRDTVNTQYF
>medium-sized|NA|TRBJ1-2|TRBV7-8
TGTGCCAGCAGCCTCGGACAAGCCTGGGCTAACTATGGCTACACCTTC
CASSLGQAWANYGYTF
>NA|NA|TRBJ1-5|TRBV20-1
TGCAGTGAGGCCAGGGATGGCAATCAGCCCCAGCATTTT
CSEARDGNQPQHF
>NA|NA|TRBJ2-7|TRBV2
TGTGCCAGCAGTGAAGGCTGGGGTTACTACGAGCAGTACTTC
CASSEGWGYYEQYF
>few|NA|TRBJ2-1|TRBV24-1
TGTGCCACCCCCGGCCGGACGAATTGGGATGAGCAGTTCTTC
CATPGRTNWDEQFF
>many|TRBD1|TRBJ2-7|TRBV11-2
TGTGCCAGCAGCTTCGGACAGGGGAGCTCCTACGAGCAGTACTTC
CASSFGQGSSYEQYF
>many|NA|TRBJ1-2|TRBV12-3/TRBV12-4
TGTGCCAGCACCAGTCAGGGTTTGGGCTATGGCTACACCTTC
CASTSQGLGYGYTF
>NA|NA|TRBJ2-2|TRBV18
TGTGCCAGCTCACCACAGAACGGGGAGCTGTTTTTT
CASSPQNGELFF
>NA|NA|TRBJ2-5|TRBV27
TGTGCCAGCAGGGGGGGGCCTTGGGAGACCCAGTACTTC
CASRGGPWETQYF
>many|TRBD2|TRBJ2-3|TRBV6-1
TGTGCCAGCAGTGAACTAGCGGGGGGGCCAGATACGCAGTATTTT
CASSELAGGPDTQYF
>NA|NA|TRBJ1-2|TRBV27
TGTGCCAGCAGCTCCCCTTCGGCGGGGTCGAACTATGGCTACACCTTC
CASSSPSAGSNYGYTF
>few|TRBD1|TRBJ1-1|TRBV4-1
TGCGCCAGCACCGCCAACAGGGGGCTCGACACTGAAGCTTTCTTT
CASTANRGLDTEAFF
>few|NA|TRBJ1-5|TRBV28
TGTGCCAGCAGTCCATCGGGGCAGCCCCAGCATTTT
CASSPSGQPQHF
>few|NA|TRBJ2-3|TRBV4-3
TGCGCCAGCAGCCAAGGGGATTCGACAGATACGCAGTATTTT
CASSQGDSTDTQYF
>NA|NA|TRBJ2-7|TRBV3-1
TGTGCCAGCAGCGACAGCGCCGGGGGTCACGAGCAGTACTTC
CASSDSAGGHEQYF
>few|NA|TRBJ2-6|TRBV6-5
TGTGCCAGCTCTGGGTCTGGGGCCAACGTCCTGACTTTC
CASSGSGANVLTF
>NA|NA|TRBJ1-5|TRBV6-5
TGTGCCAGCAGTTACTCGAGAGGGGCGCAGCCCCAGCATTTT
CASSYSRGAQPQHF
>few|NA|TRBJ2-5|TRBV7-3
TGTGCCAGCAGTCCCTCGGCGGGGGCTGGCGAGACCCAGTACTTC
CASSPSAGAGETQYF
>NA|NA|TRBJ1-5|TRBV20-1
TGCAGTGCTAGGGTTGACAATAGCAATCAGCCCCAGCATTTT
CSARVDNSNQPQHF
>NA|NA|TRBJ2-7|TRBV18
TGTGCCAGCTCACCTTTCAACGCCATGGCCTACGAGCAGTACTTC
CASSPFNAMAYEQYF
>few|TRBD1|TRBJ1-5|TRBV5-1
TGCGCCAGCAGAACCGACAGGGAGGCTCAGCCCCAGCATTTT
CASRTDREAQPQHF
>few|NA|TRBJ2-3|TRBV5-6
TGTGCCAGCACTTCCTCCAAGGGGCAGGCAGATACGCAGTATTTT
CASTSSKGQADTQYF
>few|NA|TRBJ1-2|TRBV7-6
TGTGCCAGCAGCCTTGGACAAGGGGCTTATGGCTACACCTTC
CASSLGQGAYGYTF
>few|NA|TRBJ1-2|TRBV20-1
TGCAGTGCTAGAGCAGAAGACTATGGCTACACCTTC
CSARAEDYGYTF
>NA|TRBD2|TRBJ2-4|TRBV20-1
TGCAGTGCTAGAGATTTCAGGACTAGCGGGATGGCAAACATTCAGTACTTC
CSARDFRTSGMANIQYF
>few|NA|TRBJ1-5|TRBV2
TGTGCCAGCAGGGGGGATAGCAATCAGCCCCAGCATTTT
CASRGDSNQPQHF
>NA|TRBD1|TRBJ2-1|TRBV14
TGTGCCAGCAGCCGCCACCGGGACAGAGAATACAATGAGCAGTTCTTC
CASSRHRDREYNEQFF
>many|NA|TRBJ2-3|TRBV13
TGTGCCAGCAGCCCCGGACTGGACCATCGCACAGATACGCAGTATTTT
CASSPGLDHRTDTQYF
>many|TRBD2|TRBJ2-1|TRBV7-9
TGTGCCAGCAGGGGTAGCGGGAAGGATGAGCAGTTCTTC
CASRGSGKDEQFF
>few|TRBD1|TRBJ1-2|TRBV9
TGTGCCAGCAGCGTCCGGGACAGGGGTGGCTACACCTTC
CASSVRDRGGYTF
>few|NA|TRBJ1-1|TRBV6-1
TGTGCCAGCCGCGAACCGGGAGCCCCCTCCACTGAAGCTTTCTTT
CASREPGAPSTEAFF
>NA|NA|TRBJ2-1|TRBV7-2
TGTGCCAGCAATAGGAACAATGAGCAGTTCTTC
CASNRNNEQFF